This T cell receptor (beta chain) stems from a study of blood T cell repertoires in COVID-19 (dated by TCRdb to the early 2020s). In the study overall: Samples from collaborators originated in the United States, Italy and Spain and spanned both the acute and convalescent phases of COVID-19. The repertoires were released in a freely available public database meant as a resource for research on the immune response to SARS-CoV-2. The samples were drawn from two sources: the first 160 participants of the ongoing ImmuneRACE study, and 1,200 or so subjects contributed by 6 global collaborators. Deeply sampled blood TCRbeta repertoires from subjects exposed to, actively infected with, or recovered from COVID-19 were included in the dataset. The material from the prospective study consisted of cDNA or gDNA derived from T cells, B-cell-depleted T cells, or PBMCs. HLA class I and class II types, where available, came from metadata supplied by the sample provider rather than from assay-based typing. Nearly every sample came with metadata listing a de-identified subject ID, COVID-19 status, age in years and sex. Broad study findings and their caveats: Clinical and demographic metadata were provided uncurated, with the amount varying by source and participant.

TCRbeta CDR3 regions were amplified from genomic DNA by means of the immunoSEQ Assay, a bias-controlled multiplex PCR. Under the source paper's analysis protocol: The number of nucleated cells in each sample was estimated from the amplification of reference gene primers within the assay. To quantify the absolute abundance of each unique TCRbeta CDR3 rearrangement, sequence reads were collapsed and filtered. Productive Simpson clonality was computed per sample as the square root of Simpson's diversity index over productive rearrangements. The table was pulled from immuneACCESS by TCRdb, which kept in-frame rearrangements only. Such tables lose some clones; where checked, under half of the loss comes from unresolved V genes, and the rest has no known cause. V and J calls and clone size follow that table, whereas D and trimming were derived from the DNA. The sample table records some 190,000 clones; roughly 85% of these occur just once. Less than 9% of the sample comes from the top ten.

V and J are truncated by 0 bases and 1 base respectively, leaving an intervening sequence of 15 bases. Reading from cysteine to phenylalanine, the CDR3 counts 17 amino acids. Only the CDR3 portion is preserved as DNA: 51 bases, with reading frame beginning at the first base. The germline V gene specifies SGHDN as CDR1 and FVKESK as CDR2. Collaborating institutions collected whole blood in K2EDTA tubes following their own protocols. For TCRbeta analysis, collaborators shipped samples in one of three forms: frozen whole blood, isolated PBMCs, or DNA extracted from either of those sample types. This clone showed up just once. What this receptor recognizes is not known. Per-base quality was not reported, and no clone a single base away is much larger than it.

This sequence was found in a woman in her fifties or sixties with acute or convalescent COVID-19. Source material: peripheral blood. This receptor chain uses TRBV14 and TRBJ1-1; no D gene can be assigned with confidence. The nucleotide sequence is TGTGCCAGCAGCCAAGATTCACCGGGTCGCAGGAACACTGAAGCTTTCTTT. This gives the protein CASSQDSPGRRNTEAFF.